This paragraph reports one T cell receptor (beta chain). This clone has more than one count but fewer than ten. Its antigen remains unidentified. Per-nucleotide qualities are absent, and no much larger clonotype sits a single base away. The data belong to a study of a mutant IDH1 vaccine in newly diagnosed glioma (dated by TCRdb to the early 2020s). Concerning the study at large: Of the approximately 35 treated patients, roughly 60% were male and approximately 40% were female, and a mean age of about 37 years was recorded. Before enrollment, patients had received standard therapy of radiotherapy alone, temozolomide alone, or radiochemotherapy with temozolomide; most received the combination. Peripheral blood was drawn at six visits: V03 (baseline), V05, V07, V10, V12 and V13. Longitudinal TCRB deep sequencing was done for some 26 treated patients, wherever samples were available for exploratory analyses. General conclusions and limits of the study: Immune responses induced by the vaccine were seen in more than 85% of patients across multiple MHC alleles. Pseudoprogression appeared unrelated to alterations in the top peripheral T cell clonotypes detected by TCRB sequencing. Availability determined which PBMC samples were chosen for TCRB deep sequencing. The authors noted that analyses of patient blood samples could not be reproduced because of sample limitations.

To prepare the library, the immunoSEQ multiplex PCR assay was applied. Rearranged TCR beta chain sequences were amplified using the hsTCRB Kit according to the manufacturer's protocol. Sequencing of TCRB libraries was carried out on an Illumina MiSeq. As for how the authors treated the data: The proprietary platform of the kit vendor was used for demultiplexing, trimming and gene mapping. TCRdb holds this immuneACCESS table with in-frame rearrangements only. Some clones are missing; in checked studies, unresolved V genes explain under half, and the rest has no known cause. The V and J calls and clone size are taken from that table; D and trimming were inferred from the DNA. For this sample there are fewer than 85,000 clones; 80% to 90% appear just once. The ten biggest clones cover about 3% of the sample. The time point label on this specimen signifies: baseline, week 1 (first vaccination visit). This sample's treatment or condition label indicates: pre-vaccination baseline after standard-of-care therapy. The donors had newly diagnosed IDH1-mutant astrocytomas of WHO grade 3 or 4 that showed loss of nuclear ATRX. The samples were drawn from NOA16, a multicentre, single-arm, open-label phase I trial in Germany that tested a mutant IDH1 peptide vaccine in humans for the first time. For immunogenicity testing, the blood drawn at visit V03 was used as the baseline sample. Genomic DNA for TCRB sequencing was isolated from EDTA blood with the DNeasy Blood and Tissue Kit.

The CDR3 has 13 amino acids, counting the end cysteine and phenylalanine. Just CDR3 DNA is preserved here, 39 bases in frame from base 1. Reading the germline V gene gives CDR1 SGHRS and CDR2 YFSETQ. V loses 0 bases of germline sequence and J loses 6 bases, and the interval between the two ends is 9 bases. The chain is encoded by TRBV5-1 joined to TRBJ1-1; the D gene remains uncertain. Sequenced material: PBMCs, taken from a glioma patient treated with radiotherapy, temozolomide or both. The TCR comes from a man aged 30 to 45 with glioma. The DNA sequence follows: TGCGCCAGCAGCTTGGAGGGTTGGGCTGAAGCTTTCTTT. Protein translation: CASSLEGWAEAFF.